This is a list of T cell receptor beta chains from one sample in a study of blood T cell repertoires in COVID-19. Libraries were prepared by immunoSEQ multiplex PCR; TCRdb keeps only in-frame clonotypes and omits some of them. This sample has about half a million clones, with approximately 85% found just once. Material for sequencing was peripheral blood. Receptor source: a human donor in a cohort sampled during active COVID-19. Both conserved end residues are part of each CDR3. The D gene is left open where the match is weak. Size values are once, few and many counts, or a class for expanded clones, and some rows have none.

V: TRBV6-6
size: .
D: .
J: TRBJ1-1
CDR3: CASSLSGIAFLNTEAFF
DNA: TGTGCCAGCAGTCTCTCTGGCATAGCTTTCCTGAACACTGAAGCTTTCTTT

V: TRBV12-3/TRBV12-4
size: .
D: .
J: TRBJ1-2
CDR3: CASSSGGPRGYTF
DNA: TGTGCCAGCAGTTCCGGGGGGCCAAGAGGCTACACCTTC

V: TRBV7-2
size: .
D: .
J: TRBJ1-4
CDR3: CASSRGNRNEKLFF
DNA: TGTGCCAGCAGCCGCGGGAATAGAAATGAAAAACTGTTTTTT

V: TRBV10-3
size: .
D: .
J: TRBJ2-6
CDR3: CAISESLTGANVLTF
DNA: TGTGCCATCAGTGAGTCCCTTACTGGGGCCAACGTCCTGACTTTC

V: TRBV12-5
size: .
D: TRBD1
J: TRBJ1-1
CDR3: CASGPDGTDTEAFF
DNA: TGTGCTAGTGGTCCAGACGGGACAGACACTGAAGCTTTCTTT

V: TRBV27
size: .
D: .
J: TRBJ1-2
CDR3: CASSQTGKLPYGYTF
DNA: TGTGCCAGCAGTCAGACGGGTAAACTGCCCTATGGCTACACCTTC

V: TRBV10-1
size: .
D: .
J: TRBJ1-3
CDR3: CASSVGRALRSGNTIYF
DNA: TGCGCCAGCAGTGTAGGCAGGGCCCTTCGCTCTGGAAACACCATATATTTT

V: TRBV7-9
size: .
D: TRBD1
J: TRBJ1-6
CDR3: CASSFGGQGALSPLHF
DNA: TGTGCCAGCAGCTTCGGCGGACAGGGGGCTTTATCGCCCCTCCACTTT

V: TRBV11-2
size: .
D: .
J: TRBJ2-2
CDR3: CASSRHLNTGELFF
DNA: TGTGCCAGCAGCCGACACTTGAACACCGGGGAGCTGTTTTTT

V: TRBV28
size: few
D: TRBD2
J: TRBJ2-1
CDR3: CASSSAGGNEQFF
DNA: TGTGCCAGCAGTTCGGCGGGAGGCAATGAGCAGTTCTTC

V: TRBV5-5
size: once
D: .
J: TRBJ1-6
CDR3: CASSDVSSFNSPLHF
DNA: TGTGCCAGCAGTGACGTTAGCTCCTTTAATTCACCCCTCCACTTT

V: TRBV27
size: .
D: TRBD2
J: TRBJ2-3
CDR3: CASSPLKAGGPQTDTQYF
DNA: TGTGCCAGCAGTCCCCTTAAAGCGGGAGGGCCCCAGACAGATACGCAGTATTTT

V: TRBV7-2
size: .
D: .
J: TRBJ2-6
CDR3: CASSLRAGLGANVLTF
DNA: TGTGCCAGCAGCTTAAGAGCAGGTCTGGGGGCCAACGTCCTGACTTTC

V: TRBV5-1
size: few
D: TRBD2
J: TRBJ2-3
CDR3: CASSLLAGGDTQYF
DNA: TGCGCCAGCAGCTTATTAGCGGGTGGAGATACGCAGTATTTT

V: TRBV6-6
size: few
D: TRBD1
J: TRBJ2-2
CDR3: CASSWDRNTGELFF
DNA: TGTGCCAGCAGTTGGGACAGAAACACCGGGGAGCTGTTTTTT

V: TRBV30
size: .
D: .
J: TRBJ1-1
CDR3: CAWSVSRGAAFF
DNA: TGTGCCTGGAGTGTAAGCAGGGGTGCAGCTTTCTTT

V: TRBV5-4
size: .
D: TRBD1
J: TRBJ2-3
CDR3: CASSRPSGTGVITDTQYF
DNA: TGTGCCAGCAGCCGCCCGTCAGGGACAGGGGTCATTACAGATACGCAGTATTTT

V: TRBV28
size: .
D: TRBD2
J: TRBJ2-7
CDR3: CASIRTSGGIYEQYF
DNA: TGTGCCAGCATCCGGACTAGCGGGGGTATCTACGAGCAGTACTTC

V: TRBV21-1
size: .
D: .
J: TRBJ1-2
CDR3: CASSKDRGGYTF
DNA: TGTGCCAGCAGCAAAGACCGGGGTGGCTACACCTTC

V: TRBV7-9
size: .
D: TRBD1
J: TRBJ2-7
CDR3: CASSLSGSGQAYF
DNA: TGTGCCAGCAGCTTAAGTGGGAGTGGACAGGCGTACTTC

V: TRBV9
size: .
D: .
J: TRBJ2-1
CDR3: CASSVHDARLTLYNEQFF
DNA: TGTGCCAGCAGCGTACATGACGCGAGACTAACCTTGTACAATGAGCAGTTCTTC

V: TRBV18
size: .
D: .
J: TRBJ1-1
CDR3: CASSPREGGTEAFF
DNA: TGTGCCAGCTCACCACGGGAAGGGGGCACTGAAGCTTTCTTT

V: TRBV5-1
size: .
D: .
J: TRBJ2-2
CDR3: CASSLRVVGTGELFF
DNA: TGCGCCAGCAGCTTGAGAGTCGTTGGCACCGGGGAGCTGTTTTTT

V: TRBV19
size: .
D: TRBD1
J: TRBJ1-1
CDR3: CASTLQGGTEAFF
DNA: TGTGCCAGTACCCTCCAGGGGGGAACTGAAGCTTTCTTT

V: TRBV30
size: .
D: .
J: TRBJ2-6
CDR3: CAWSGRPGANVLTF
DNA: TGTGCCTGGAGTGGGAGACCTGGGGCCAACGTCCTGACTTTC

V: TRBV5-6
size: .
D: .
J: TRBJ2-4
CDR3: CASSFSNIQYF
DNA: TGTGCCAGCAGCTTTTCTAACATTCAGTACTTC

V: TRBV7-2
size: .
D: TRBD1
J: TRBJ1-2
CDR3: CASSLARTGNDGYTF
DNA: TGTGCCAGCAGCTTAGCGAGGACAGGGAATGACGGCTACACCTTC

V: TRBV27
size: .
D: TRBD1
J: TRBJ2-3
CDR3: CASSLPGQGKTDTQYF
DNA: TGTGCCAGCAGTTTGCCTGGACAGGGAAAGACAGATACGCAGTATTTT

V: TRBV19
size: .
D: TRBD2
J: TRBJ2-1
CDR3: CASSIMTSALYNEQFF
DNA: TGTGCCAGTAGTATCATGACTAGCGCCCTTTACAATGAGCAGTTCTTC

V: TRBV27
size: .
D: TRBD2
J: TRBJ2-7
CDR3: CASSLSGLAGAYEQYF
DNA: TGTGCCAGCAGTTTATCGGGACTAGCGGGAGCCTACGAGCAGTACTTC

V: TRBV5-1
size: .
D: TRBD2
J: TRBJ2-1
CDR3: CASSPGLVYKEQFF
DNA: TGCGCCAGCAGCCCGGGACTAGTTTACAAGGAGCAGTTCTTC

V: TRBV2
size: .
D: .
J: TRBJ2-1
CDR3: CASSLRFEQFF
DNA: TGTGCCAGCAGTCTTCGTTTCGAGCAGTTCTTC

V: TRBV2
size: .
D: TRBD1
J: TRBJ2-2
CDR3: CASNVGTGVAGELFF
DNA: TGTGCCAGCAACGTAGGGACAGGGGTCGCCGGGGAGCTGTTTTTT

V: TRBV2
size: .
D: TRBD1
J: TRBJ1-2
CDR3: CASSDVGTGGMGYTF
DNA: TGTGCCAGCAGTGACGTCGGGACAGGGGGTATGGGGTACACCTTC

V: TRBV10-3
size: .
D: .
J: TRBJ1-1
CDR3: CAIRNRQALNTEAFF
DNA: TGTGCCATCAGAAATAGACAGGCTCTGAACACTGAAGCTTTCTTT

V: TRBV18
size: once
D: TRBD1
J: TRBJ2-1
CDR3: CASSSTGGNEQFF
DNA: TGTGCCAGCTCGTCGACAGGGGGCAATGAGCAGTTCTTC

V: TRBV20-1
size: .
D: .
J: TRBJ2-7
CDR3: CSATIGDEQYF
DNA: TGCAGTGCCACCATCGGGGACGAGCAGTACTTC

V: TRBV28
size: .
D: .
J: TRBJ1-1
CDR3: CASSLTTGFAEAFF
DNA: TGTGCCAGCAGCCTAACTACAGGGTTCGCTGAAGCTTTCTTT

V: TRBV7-2
size: once
D: TRBD2
J: TRBJ2-7
CDR3: CASSRPGLAAYEQYF
DNA: TGTGCCAGCAGCCGGCCGGGACTAGCGGCCTACGAGCAGTACTTC

V: TRBV11-3
size: .
D: .
J: TRBJ2-1
CDR3: CASPSSSGNEQFF
DNA: TGTGCCAGCCCCTCTTCGAGCGGCAATGAGCAGTTCTTC

V: TRBV12-3/TRBV12-4
size: .
D: .
J: TRBJ2-7
CDR3: CASSLASRGSPIF
DNA: TGTGCCAGCAGTTTAGCGTCCCGAGGGAGCCCTATCTTC

V: TRBV10-3
size: .
D: TRBD1
J: TRBJ2-7
CDR3: CATRDSPSYEQYF
DNA: TGTGCCACCCGGGACAGCCCCTCCTACGAGCAGTACTTC

V: TRBV28
size: once
D: .
J: TRBJ1-5
CDR3: CAFGSLGDQPQHF
DNA: TGTGCCTTCGGGAGTTTAGGGGATCAGCCCCAGCATTTT

V: TRBV5-1
size: .
D: TRBD1
J: TRBJ1-2
CDR3: CASSLEQGWGGYTF
DNA: TGCGCCAGCAGCTTGGAACAGGGGTGGGGCGGCTACACCTTC

V: TRBV28
size: once
D: .
J: TRBJ1-4
CDR3: CASSFVKPANEKLFF
DNA: TGTGCCAGCAGCTTCGTAAAGCCGGCTAATGAAAAACTGTTTTTT

V: TRBV5-1
size: .
D: .
J: TRBJ2-2
CDR3: CASRRVVTGELFF
DNA: TGCGCCAGCAGGAGGGTTGTCACCGGGGAGCTGTTTTTT

V: TRBV20-1
size: once
D: .
J: TRBJ2-5
CDR3: CSASELGSGRPPAETQYF
DNA: TGCAGTGCTAGTGAACTAGGTTCAGGACGCCCCCCGGCAGAGACCCAGTACTTC

V: TRBV6-6
size: .
D: .
J: TRBJ1-5
CDR3: CASSYLGGQPQHF
DNA: TGTGCCAGCAGTTACCTTGGGGGCCAGCCCCAGCATTTT

V: TRBV11-2
size: .
D: .
J: TRBJ2-7
CDR3: CASSLQGPRYEQYF
DNA: TGTGCCAGCAGCCTCCAGGGGCCTCGCTACGAGCAGTACTTC

V: TRBV12-3/TRBV12-4
size: .
D: .
J: TRBJ1-5
CDR3: CASSFGGDQPQHF
DNA: TGTGCCAGCAGTTTTGGGGGGGATCAGCCCCAGCATTTT

V: TRBV28
size: .
D: TRBD1
J: TRBJ1-6
CDR3: CASSSTGGFNSPLHF
DNA: TGTGCCAGCAGTTCGACAGGGGGCTTTAATTCACCCCTCCACTTT

V: TRBV6-6
size: .
D: .
J: TRBJ1-4
CDR3: CASNGGDSDKLFF
DNA: TGTGCCAGCAACGGGGGGGACTCAGACAAACTGTTTTTT

V: TRBV19
size: .
D: .
J: TRBJ2-7
CDR3: CASSPGDRLIYEQYF
DNA: TGTGCCAGTAGTCCGGGGGACAGATTAATCTACGAGCAGTACTTC

V: TRBV7-8
size: .
D: .
J: TRBJ1-3
CDR3: CASSAGGGNTIYF
DNA: TGTGCCAGCAGCGCGGGAGGTGGAAACACCATATATTTT

V: TRBV29-1
size: .
D: TRBD1
J: TRBJ1-3
CDR3: CSVGGTDSGNTIYF
DNA: TGCAGCGTTGGGGGGACAGACTCTGGAAACACCATATATTTT

V: TRBV20-1
size: .
D: TRBD2
J: TRBJ2-1
CDR3: CSASTGLAAYNEQFF
DNA: TGCAGTGCTAGTACAGGACTAGCGGCGTACAATGAGCAGTTCTTC

V: TRBV12-3/TRBV12-4
size: .
D: .
J: TRBJ1-1
CDR3: CASSKQGNTEAFF
DNA: TGTGCCAGCAGCAAACAGGGTAACACTGAAGCTTTCTTT

V: TRBV6-6
size: .
D: TRBD1
J: TRBJ1-2
CDR3: CASIHAGTGYNYGYTF
DNA: TGTGCCAGCATTCACGCCGGGACAGGGTATAACTATGGCTACACCTTC

V: TRBV15
size: .
D: TRBD2
J: TRBJ2-1
CDR3: CATSRVGALAGDVNEQFF
DNA: TGTGCCACCAGCAGAGTCGGGGCCCTAGCGGGAGACGTGAATGAGCAGTTCTTC

V: TRBV4-1
size: .
D: TRBD1
J: TRBJ2-3
CDR3: CASSQLWDRGTDTQYF
DNA: TGCGCCAGCAGCCAACTATGGGACAGGGGGACAGATACGCAGTATTTT